This is a list of T cell receptor beta chains from one sample in a study of blood T cell repertoires in COVID-19. Data came from immunoSEQ multiplex PCR; TCRdb stores just in-frame clones and leaves some out. The repertoire holds nearly 110,000 clones, with 89% as singletons. The sample comprised peripheral blood. These receptors all stem from a man aged 35-49 years with active or convalescent COVID-19. CDR3s include the opening cysteine and the closing phenylalanine or tryptophan. Each record gives: clone size, V gene, D gene, J gene, CDR3 DNA, CDR3 protein. The D gene is left open where the match is weak. Only part of the rows carry a size: once, few, many, or a class if the clone is expanded.

>NA|TRBV18|NA|TRBJ2-3
TGTGCCAGCTCACCACCAACAGGGCACAACTCAAATACGCAGTATTTT
CASSPPTGHNSNTQYF
>NA|TRBV30|NA|TRBJ2-5
TGTGCCTGGAGTACCAGTTCGGGGGAGACCCAGTACTTC
CAWSTSSGETQYF
>NA|TRBV27|NA|TRBJ1-5
TGTGCCAGCAGTTTATCGTTTGGCTTAGCCAATCAGCCCCAGCATTTT
CASSLSFGLANQPQHF
>NA|TRBV19|NA|TRBJ1-5
TGTGCCTCCGCCGCGGGGGCTCGACAGCCCCAGCATTTT
CASAAGARQPQHF
>NA|TRBV12-3/TRBV12-4|NA|TRBJ1-5
TGTGCCAGCAGTTTACAGGGTCAGCCCCAGCATTTT
CASSLQGQPQHF
>NA|TRBV5-1|NA|TRBJ2-1
TGCGCCAGCAGCTCTTACAATGAGCAGTTCTTC
CASSSYNEQFF
>few|TRBV7-2|TRBD2|TRBJ2-7
TGTGCCAGCAGCCCCACCACCGGACTAGCAAGCGAGCAGTACTTC
CASSPTTGLASEQYF
>NA|TRBV7-2|TRBD1|TRBJ1-2
TGTGCCAGCAGCTCAACGACAGGGAATGGCTACACCTTC
CASSSTTGNGYTF
>NA|TRBV6-5|TRBD1|TRBJ2-7
TGTGCCAGCAGTTACACCCCGGGACAGGGAAACGAGCAGTACTTC
CASSYTPGQGNEQYF
>NA|TRBV3-1/TRBV3-2|NA|TRBJ1-4
TGTGCCAGCAGCCAAGGAGACACGCTTAATGAAAAACTGTTTTTT
CASSQGDTLNEKLFF
>NA|TRBV4-1|TRBD2|TRBJ2-2
TGCGCCAGCAGCGCCCGACTAGCGGGAGGGATCGGGGAGCTGTTTTTT
CASSARLAGGIGELFF
>NA|TRBV25-1|TRBD2|TRBJ2-5
TGTGCCAGCGGAGCTAGCGGACCGGGAGAGACCCAGTACTTC
CASGASGPGETQYF
>NA|TRBV19|NA|TRBJ1-1
TGTGCCAGCAGAACGAACACTGAAGCTTTCTTT
CASRTNTEAFF
>NA|TRBV6-5|TRBD2|TRBJ2-2
TGTGCCAGCAGTTTAGGACTAGCGGGGAACACCGGGGAGCTGTTTTTT
CASSLGLAGNTGELFF
>NA|TRBV11-2|TRBD1|TRBJ1-2
TGTGCCAGCAGCATACGAAGGCCGGGACAGGTGAACGGCTACACCTTC
CASSIRRPGQVNGYTF
>NA|TRBV5-5|NA|TRBJ2-4
TGTGCCAGCAGCCGGGACTTCTTCATTCAGTACTTC
CASSRDFFIQYF
>NA|TRBV27|TRBD2|TRBJ2-7
TGTGCCAGCAGTTTAGGGCTAGCGGGTGTCCGGGAGCAGTACTTC
CASSLGLAGVREQYF
>NA|TRBV29-1|TRBD2|TRBJ2-1
TGCAGCGTTGAACTTGCTAGCGGGAGGGTGAGTGAGCAGTTCTTC
CSVELASGRVSEQFF
>NA|TRBV3-1/TRBV3-2|NA|TRBJ1-4
TGTGCCAGCAGCCAAGGTGCACAGGGAAATGAAAAACTGTTTTTT
CASSQGAQGNEKLFF
>NA|TRBV15|NA|TRBJ1-4
TGTGCCACCAGCGCACAGTTAACTAATGAAAAACTGTTTTTT
CATSAQLTNEKLFF
>NA|TRBV15|TRBD2|TRBJ2-7
TGTGCCACCAGCAGAGATCAGATGGGACTAGTCTACGAGCAGTACTTC
CATSRDQMGLVYEQYF
>NA|TRBV2|NA|TRBJ2-5
TGTGCCAGCAGCCTGAACAGGGTAGAGACCCAGTACTTC
CASSLNRVETQYF
>NA|TRBV24-1|NA|TRBJ2-1
TGTGCCACCAGGGAGGGGGCAAGTGAGCAGTTCTTC
CATREGASEQFF
>NA|TRBV25-1|NA|TRBJ1-4
TGTGCCAGCAGGGACGCAGGGGCCGATAATGAAAAACTGTTTTTT
CASRDAGADNEKLFF
>NA|TRBV5-1|NA|TRBJ1-3
TGCGCCAGCAGCTTGGGGGGCACTAATGGAAACACCATATATTTT
CASSLGGTNGNTIYF
>NA|TRBV7-2|NA|TRBJ2-5
TGTGCCAGCAGCCCACAAGTTTTAAAAGAGACCCAGTACTTC
CASSPQVLKETQYF
>NA|TRBV18|NA|TRBJ1-4
TGTGCCAGCTCGCACGGTAATGAAAAACTGTTTTTT
CASSHGNEKLFF
>NA|TRBV4-1|NA|TRBJ2-1
TGCGCCAGCAGCCAAGATTCCCTAGCAAGCCGATACAATGAGCAGTTCTTC
CASSQDSLASRYNEQFF